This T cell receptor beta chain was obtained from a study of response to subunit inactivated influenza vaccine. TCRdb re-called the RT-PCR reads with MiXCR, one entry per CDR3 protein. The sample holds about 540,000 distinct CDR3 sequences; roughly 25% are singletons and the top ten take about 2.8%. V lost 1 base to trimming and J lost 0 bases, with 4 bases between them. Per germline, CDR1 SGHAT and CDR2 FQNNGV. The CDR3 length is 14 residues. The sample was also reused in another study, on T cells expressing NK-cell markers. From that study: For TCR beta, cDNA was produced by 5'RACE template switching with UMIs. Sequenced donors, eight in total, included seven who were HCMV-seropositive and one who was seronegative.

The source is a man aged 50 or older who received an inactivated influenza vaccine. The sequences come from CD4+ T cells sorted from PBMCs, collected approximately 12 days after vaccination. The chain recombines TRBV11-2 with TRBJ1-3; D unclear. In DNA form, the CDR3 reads TGTGCCAGCAGCTTAGCTGACTCTGGAAACACCATATATTTT. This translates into CASSLADSGNTIYF.